The sequence of this T cell receptor (beta chain) was determined in a study of blood T cell repertoires in COVID-19. Study information: Both acute and convalescent COVID-19 samples were obtained from the United States, Italy and Spain.

In the original analysis: Amplified reference gene primers provided the basis for estimating nucleated cell counts. The table came from immunoSEQ multiplex PCR; TCRdb's copy has only in-frame clones and leaves some out. D and trimming come from the DNA, and the V and J calls and clone size come from that table. Of roughly 40,000 clones in the sample, more than 75% were seen once. This CDR3 spans 16 amino acids. Germline CDR1 reads MNHNS; CDR2 reads SASEGT. V shed 2 bases and J 0 bases; nucleotides not matched to a gene: 2. The sample taken for sequencing was peripheral blood. This TCR was recovered from a woman aged 65 to 85 in a cohort sampled during active COVID-19. This sequence joins TRBV6-1 and TRBJ1-3; 9 bases are a match to TRBD1. DNA for the CDR3: TGTGCCAGCAGTGAAAGGGGACAGGGCTCTGGAAACACCATATATTTT. Encoded protein: CASSERGQGSGNTIYF.